Listed here are 14 T cell receptor beta chains from one sample, sequenced in a study of blood T cell repertoires in COVID-19. TCRdb's table, derived via immunoSEQ multiplex PCR, lists solely in-frame clones and lacks some. The sample lists some 300,000 clones; under 90% were seen once. The material sequenced was PBMCs or T cells enriched from blood (not recorded which). These receptors were taken from a man in his thirties or forties who had recovered from COVID-19.

The chain is built from TRBV29-1 and TRBJ1-1, with D perhaps TRBD1 (6 bases). Per the germline V gene, CDR1 is SQVTM and CDR2 is ANQGSEA. V was trimmed by 6 bases and J by 4 bases, leaving 21 bases between them. CDR3 size: 15 residues. CDR3 sequence: CSVTGGYEWGTEAFF. Written as DNA, the CDR3 is TGCAGCGTGACAGGTGGCTACGAGTGGGGCACTGAAGCTTTCTTT. The full variable domain, rest sourced from reference TRBV29-1 and TRBJ1-1, is SAVISQKPSRDICQRGTSLTIQCQVDSQVTMMFWYRQQPGQSLTLIATANQGSEATYESGFVIDKFPISRPNLTFSTLTVSNMSPEDSSIYLCSVTGGYEWGTEAFFGQGTRLTVV.

The chain uses TRBV6-1 and TRBJ2-6, with D perhaps TRBD1 (6 bases). This CDR3 is built from 18 residues. Germline CDR1 and CDR2: MNHNS and SASEGT. With 0 bases removed from V and 4 bases from J, the gap between germline ends came to 16 bases. CDR3 DNA: TGTGCCAGCAGTGAAGCAAGGGGGTCAACTCGAGGGGCCAACGTCCTGACTTTC. It specifies CASSEARGSTRGANVLTF.

The chain uses TRBV5-6 and TRBJ1-2; no clear D. This CDR3 has 16 residues. The germline V gene has CDR1 SGHDT and CDR2 YYEEEE. Trimming took 0 bases from V and 3 from J, leaving 15 bases between them. The CDR3 nucleotides are TGTGCCAGCAGCTTGGCCGCCCAACTCTCCGACTATGGCTACACCTTC. The encoded protein is CASSLAAQLSDYGYTF.

The chain combines TRBV6-5 with TRBJ2-7; the D gene is possibly TRBD2 (5 bases). The CDR3 is 14 residues long. V lost 8 bases, J lost 3 bases, and 17 bases lay in between. Germline V gene lookup returns CDR1 MNHEY and CDR2 SVGAGI. CDR3 coding DNA: TGTGCCAGCGGCTGGACTGGGAGCGGCTACGAGCAGTACTTC. Amino acid sequence: CASGWTGSGYEQYF.

The chain employs TRBV6-5 and TRBJ1-6; 8 nucleotides agree with TRBD1. V trimming: 6 bases; J trimming: 5 bases; junction bases outside the gene matches: 6. This CDR3 comprises 15 residues. Germline values: CDR1 MNHEY, CDR2 SVGAGI. CDR3 nucleotide sequence: TGTGCCAGCAGGGGCGGACAGGGCCATAATTCACCCCTCCACTTT. Its translation: CASRGGQGHNSPLHF.

CDR3 sequence: CASSPVPWGQSNTEAFF. The CDR3 DNA sequence: TGTGCCAGCAGCCCCGTTCCATGGGGGCAATCGAACACTGAAGCTTTCTTT. The chain has TRBV3-1 (or the pseudogene TRBV3-2) and TRBJ1-1; a possible D gene is TRBD1 (6 bases). Germline-derived CDR1 and CDR2 are LGHDT and YNNKEL (reference sequence). This CDR3 spans 17 amino acids. Trimming left V 4 bases short and J 1 base short, with 19 bases between.

This clone was counted a single time. The chain is built from TRBV27 and TRBJ2-5; TRBD1 is a possible D gene (5 bases). The CDR3 contains 13 residues. Germline CDR1 is MNHEY and CDR2 is SMNVEV (reference sequence). V lost 2 bases to trimming and J lost 1 base, with 5 bases between them. This CDR3 reads CASSLGAQETQYF. DNA for the CDR3: TGTGCCAGCAGTTTAGGGGCCCAAGAGACCCAGTACTTC.

This rearrangement joins TRBV5-6 to TRBJ2-1; a weak D match, TRBD1 (6 bases). V shed 2 bases and J shed 4 bases, with 13 bases lying between them. The CDR3 consists of 15 residues. Germline V gene lookup returns CDR1 SGHDT and CDR2 YYEEEE. The CDR3 loop is CASSFRQAGYNEQFF. CDR3 nucleotides: TGTGCCAGCAGCTTCCGACAGGCCGGGTACAATGAGCAGTTCTTC. Using reference TRBV5-6 and TRBJ2-1 for the parts outside the CDR3, the full variable domain is DAGVTQSPTHLIKTRGQQVTLRCSPKSGHDTVSWYQQALGQGPQFIFQYYEEEERQRGNFPDRFSGHQFPNYSSELNVNALLLGDSALYLCASSFRQAGYNEQFFGPGTRLTVL.

This rearrangement joins TRBV6-5 to TRBJ2-3, with D tentatively TRBD2 (5 bases). The germline V gene has CDR1 MNHEY and CDR2 SVGAGI. The CDR3 has 13 residues. The ends were cut back, 7 bases at V and 5 bases at J, with 13 bases in the middle. CDR3 nucleotides: TGTGCCAGCACCATGGAACTAGGAGATACGCAGTATTTT. Translated, it gives CASTMELGDTQYF.

The chain couples TRBV18 to TRBJ1-1, with D maybe TRBD1 (6 bases). The germline V and J ends were trimmed by 3 bases and 1 base, with 15 bases remaining between them. This CDR3 spans 16 amino acids. The V gene's germline CDR1 is KGHSH and CDR2 LQKENI. The CDR3 DNA is TGTGCCAGCTCACCTCAACCGGGACACAAGAACACTGAAGCTTTCTTT. It yields the protein CASSPQPGHKNTEAFF.

This clone was counted once. The sample contains more than one DNA sequence encoding this CDR3. The rearrangement links TRBV19 to TRBJ2-7, with 9 bases aligning to TRBD1. The length of the CDR3 is 14 residues. Germline-derived CDR1 and CDR2 are LNHDA and SQIVND (reference sequence). Losses at the gene ends were 5 bases for V and 2 bases for J; bases not matched to a gene: 4. In nucleotides, the CDR3 is TGTGCCAGTAGTCCGGGACAGGGCGCCTACGAGCAGTACTTC. Translated: CASSPGQGAYEQYF.

J is TRBJ1-5 and V is TRBV12-5, with unresolved D. This CDR3 comprises 12 residues. Trimming removed 1 base at V and 6 bases at J, with 4 bases between. The germline V gene has CDR1 LGHNT and CDR2 FRNRAP. CDR3 region: CASGLGAQPQHF. The CDR3 DNA reads TGTGCTAGTGGTTTGGGAGCTCAGCCCCAGCATTTT.

V is TRBV11-3 and J is TRBJ2-2; D possibly corresponds to TRBD2 (6 bases). Between the trimmed V and J ends, which lost 6 bases and 5 bases, there was a span of 13 bases. The CDR3 contains 14 residues. Germline loops: CDR1 SGHNT, CDR2 YENEEA. CDR3 residues: CASSGGPGTGELFF. The DNA for the CDR3 is TGTGCCAGCAGTGGAGGGCCCGGAACCGGGGAGCTGTTTTTT.

The chain recombines TRBV6-1 with TRBJ1-1, with D tentatively TRBD1 (5 bases). V shed 4 bases and J shed 2 bases, with 20 bases lying between them. Germline assignment: CDR1 MNHNS and CDR2 SASEGT. The CDR3 totals 17 residues. This chain's CDR3 is CASSAPPGREGNTEAFF. CDR3 nucleotides: TGTGCCAGCAGTGCCCCCCCGGGCAGGGAGGGAAACACTGAAGCTTTCTTT.